This T cell receptor beta chain was profiled in a study of T cell repertoires in cytomegalovirus infection. Study information: Indicated by public TCR beta signatures were CMV infection and matching HLA type. General study results and limits: Clonotype analysis showed dominance of the ex vivo response by HLA-C-restricted CMV-specific TCR beta clonotypes.

In this sample, this clonotype turned up a few times. The target antigen is unknown. A junction end diverges from the germline sequence, so it may reflect a read error. A single record per CDR3 protein comes from TCRdb applying MiXCR to the reads. The data contain 500,000 or so distinct CDR3 sequences, about 17% of them singletons. CDR3 length: 12 residues. The germline gives CDR1 SGHDT, CDR2 YYEEEE. The receptor was isolated from a human donor in good health (CMV status not recorded). Some clones in this sample may be carry-over from other donors' samples. The chain employs TRBV5-6 and TRBJ2-1, with D unresolved. Specimen: CD8+ T cells from PBMCs. The CDR3 DNA sequence: TGTGCCAGCAGATTGGTAGGGAATGAGCAGTTCTTC. It codes for CASRLVGNEQFF. The variable domain in full, with the rest retrieved from reference TRBV5-6 and TRBJ2-1, is DAGVTQSPTHLIKTRGQQVTLRCSPKSGHDTVSWYQQALGQGPQFIFQYYEEEERQRGNFPDRFSGHQFPNYSSELNVNALLLGDSALYLCASRLVGNEQFFGPGTRLTVL.